The 25 T cell receptor beta chains below come from one sample, sequenced in a study of T cell responses to AZD1222 COVID-19 vaccine. Profiled with immunoSEQ multiplex PCR; TCRdb holds only in-frame clones, not every one. Of some 150,000 clones listed, 75% to 90% were seen once; the top ten hold approximately 4%. The starting material was peripheral blood, obtained on day 0 of MenACWY control vaccination. These receptors were taken from an adult in good health.

This rearrangement joins TRBV27 to TRBJ2-7; D unresolved. The germline V gene encodes CDR1 MNHEY and CDR2 SMNVEV (reference sequence). Trimming took off 6 bases at V and 3 bases at J, with 12 bases between the two ends. CDR3 size: 13 residues. The CDR3 sequence is CASSYSSHYEQYV. The CDR3 DNA sequence: TGTGCCAGCAGCTATTCTAGTCACTACGAGCAGTACGTC.

This sequence joins TRBV9 and TRBJ1-2, with D uncertain. Trimming stripped 0 bases from V and 3 bases from J, with 9 bases between. CDR3 size: 14 residues. Germline loops: CDR1 SGDLS, CDR2 YYNGEE. CDR3 in amino acids: CASSVEGSDYGYTF. The CDR3 DNA reads TGTGCCAGCAGCGTAGAAGGATCTGACTATGGCTACACCTTC.

This clone was detected only once. The chain uses TRBV7-3 and TRBJ2-2; the match to TRBD2 covers 9 bases. The CDR3 runs 19 residues. Germline CDR1 reads SGHTA; CDR2 reads FQGTGA. Trimming removed 5 bases from V and 4 bases from J; junction bases left unmatched: 17. The CDR3 DNA is TGTGCCAGCAGCCACCTGGGTAGCGGGGGCCCAAGGGGCACCGGGGAGCTGTTTTTT. It translates to CASSHLGSGGPRGTGELFF.

This clone has a handful of counts. The rearrangement joins TRBV18 to TRBJ2-7, with 7 nucleotides matching TRBD1. The CDR3 spans 14 residues. Germline V gene data show CDR1 as KGHSH and CDR2 as LQKENI. After removal of 3 bases from V and 4 bases from J, the junction contained 6 bases not matched to a gene. CDR3 residues: CASSPSGGSYEQYF. DNA for the CDR3: TGTGCCAGCTCACCCTCAGGGGGTAGTTACGAGCAGTACTTC.

The J gene is TRBJ2-1, the V gene TRBV7-2; weak D call: TRBD2 (5 bases). Germline V gives CDR1 SGHTA, CDR2 FQGNSA. The length of the CDR3 is 13 residues. V was pared by 1 base and J by 7 bases, with 8 bases between. CDR3 sequence: CASSLVTGNEQFF. CDR3 sequence (DNA): TGTGCCAGCAGCTTAGTCACGGGGAATGAGCAGTTCTTC.

The rearrangement uses TRBV24-1 and TRBJ2-1; D may be TRBD1 (6 bases). Germline V gene data show CDR1 as KGHDR and CDR2 as SFDVKD. CDR3 length: 14 amino acids. Deletions cut 4 bases from V and 5 bases from J, with 11 bases between. The CDR3 nucleotides are TGTGCCACCAGTGACCCCGGACAGAACAATGAGCAGTTCTTC. Translation gives CATSDPGQNNEQFF.

CDR3 residues: CASRIGTGVYEQYF. CDR3 bases: TGTGCCAGCCGAATAGGCACAGGGGTCTACGAGCAGTACTTC. J is TRBJ2-7 and V is TRBV6-5; 7 nucleotides align to TRBD1. The germline gives CDR1 MNHEY, CDR2 SVGAGI. This CDR3 has 14 residues. V gave up 8 bases and J gave up 3 bases; unmatched junction bases: 10.

V gene TRBV18 combines with J gene TRBJ2-7, with 8 bases aligning to TRBD1. The J segment lost 4 bases and the V segment lost 5 bases, leaving 7 bases of the junction unmatched. Germline CDR1 KGHSH, CDR2 LQKENI. The CDR3 spans 14 residues. CDR3 loop: CASSTAGTGYEQYF. The CDR3 nucleotides read TGTGCCAGCTCAACGGCCGGGACAGGATACGAGCAGTACTTC.

The chain recombines TRBV28 with TRBJ1-5; D uncertain. Germline CDR1 is MDHEN and CDR2 is SYDVKM. The CDR3 length is 12 residues. Trimming removed 6 bases from V and 0 bases from J, with 3 bases in between. The CDR3 DNA sequence: TGTGCCAGCAGGGATAGCAATCAGCCCCAGCATTTT. Encoded protein: CASRDSNQPQHF.

The V gene is TRBV29-1, the J gene TRBJ1-1, with a possible D match to TRBD1 (5 bases). Germline V gene lookup returns CDR1 SQVTM and CDR2 ANQGSEA. V was shortened by 6 bases and J by 1 base, with 15 bases between the two germline ends. CDR3 length equals 14 residues. For the CDR3, the DNA is TGCAGCGTACGCAGGGAGTCGGGGAACACTGAAGCTTTCTTT. It is translated as CSVRRESGNTEAFF.

The gene calls are TRBV5-1 and TRBJ1-6; 9 bases are a match to TRBD1. V lost 4 bases, J lost 3 bases, and 5 bases stayed unmatched. The CDR3 contains 16 residues. The germline CDR1 and CDR2 sequences are SGHRS and YFSETQ. DNA for the CDR3: TGCGCCAGCAGCCCTAGACAGGGGGACTATAATTCACCCCTCCACTTT. Its protein is CASSPRQGDYNSPLHF.

The chain is built from TRBV7-8 and TRBJ2-5; D tentatively reads TRBD1 or TRBD2 (5 bases each). The germline V and J ends were trimmed by 5 bases and 0 bases, with 22 bases remaining between them. Per the germline V gene, CDR1 is SGHVS and CDR2 is FQNEAQ. This CDR3 region has 18 residues. CDR3 sequence: CASSVRRGVGLYQETQYF. The CDR3 region has the DNA TGTGCCAGCAGCGTACGTCGAGGGGTCGGGTTGTACCAAGAGACCCAGTACTTC.

This chain uses TRBV12-5 with TRBJ1-2; 7 bases align to TRBD1. Germline-derived CDR1 and CDR2 are LGHNT and FRNRAP. V shed 7 bases, J shed 5 bases, and the junction held 7 bases outside the gene matches. The CDR3 sequence is 13 residues long. CDR3 bases: TGTGCTAGTGCCAGGGGGAATTCGTATGGCTACACCTTC. Residues: CASARGNSYGYTF.

The chain joins TRBV7-8 to TRBJ2-1; D unclear. CDR1 SGHVS and CDR2 FQNEAQ come from the germline V gene. Trimming stripped 8 bases from V and 7 bases from J, with 18 bases between. The CDR3 totals 14 residues. CDR3 nucleotide sequence: TGTGCCAGCGGCCAGGAGCTCCTCCGAAATGAGCAGTTCTTC. Translating gives CASGQELLRNEQFF.

This clone was recorded once. The CDR3 here is CASSPNIGGSLGNTIYF. Written as DNA, the CDR3 is TGTGCCAGCAGCCCGAATATTGGAGGCTCTCTTGGAAACACCATATATTTT. The V and J genes are TRBV9 and TRBJ1-3; D ambiguous. The CDR3 runs 17 residues. CDR1 and CDR2 (germline): SGDLS, YYNGEE. V dropped 4 bases and J dropped 3 bases, with 20 bases sitting between them. Full variable domain (missing parts from reference TRBV9 and TRBJ1-3): DSGVTQTPKHLITATGQRVTLRCSPRSGDLSVYWYQQSLDQGLQFLIQYYNGEERAKGNILERFSAQQFPDLHSELNLSSLELGDSALYFCASSPNIGGSLGNTIYFGEGSWLTVV.

This chain joins TRBV2 and TRBJ1-5; TRBD1 matches at 9 bases. V lost 5 bases to trimming and J lost 6 bases; unmatched junction nucleotides: 5. The CDR3 spans 14 residues. The V gene's germline CDR1 is SNHLY and CDR2 FYNNEI. The CDR3 region is CASSRDRVGQPQHF. The CDR3 coding sequence is TGTGCCAGCAGTCGGGACAGGGTCGGTCAGCCCCAGCATTTT.

V is TRBV18 and J is TRBJ2-1; 13 nucleotides line up with TRBD2. The CDR3 length is 16 residues. The V and J ends lost 3 bases and 2 bases, in that order; junction bases with no gene match: 1. In germline, CDR1 is KGHSH, CDR2 LQKENI. The DNA for the CDR3 is TGTGCCAGCTCACCGGGACTAGCGGGGACCTACAATGAGCAGTTCTTC. It translates to CASSPGLAGTYNEQFF.

The V and J genes are TRBV30 and TRBJ1-3; no firm D call. V shed 1 base and J shed 3 bases, with 10 bases lying between them. CDR1 is GTSNPN and CDR2 is SVGIG in the germline V gene (reference sequence). The CDR3 extends over 14 amino acids. CDR3 amino acids: CAWSANAGGNTIYF. The CDR3 region has the DNA TGTGCCTGGAGTGCAAATGCTGGTGGAAACACCATATATTTT.

The chain links TRBV6-2 or TRBV6-3 to TRBJ2-3, with 8 bases that match TRBD2. V trimming: 0 bases; J trimming: 6 bases; junction bases outside the gene matches: 11. CDR1 and CDR2 (germline): MNHEY, SVGEGT. The length of the CDR3 is 17 residues. This chain's CDR3 is CASSYSTGLGHRDTQYF. CDR3 nucleotide sequence: TGTGCCAGCAGTTACTCGACGGGACTAGGTCATCGTGATACGCAGTATTTT.

The V call is TRBV2, the J call TRBJ2-3; TRBD2 matches at 8 bases. The length of the CDR3 is 17 residues. With 1 base clipped from V and 4 bases from J, the junction kept 10 bases outside the gene matches. Germline V gene sequence: CDR1 SNHLY, CDR2 FYNNEI. The CDR3 DNA reads as TGTGCCAGCAGTGAAGTTAGCGGGGAAACGGACGCAGATACGCAGTATTTT. It translates to CASSEVSGETDADTQYF.

The chain recombines TRBV29-1 with TRBJ2-1; D call uncertain. Germline V gives CDR1 SQVTM, CDR2 ANQGSEA. This CDR3 has 14 amino acids. Trimming pared 4 bases from V and 6 bases from J, leaving 16 bases between. The CDR3 sequence: CSVGHIGLTNEQFF. Here the CDR3 DNA reads TGCAGCGTTGGGCACATTGGCCTTACCAATGAGCAGTTCTTC.

This sequence joins TRBV4-2 and TRBJ1-4, with D unresolved. Germline lookup yields CDR1 LGHNA and CDR2 YNFKEQ. The CDR3 is 11 amino acids. V was shortened by 0 bases and J by 13 bases, with 6 bases between the two germline ends. CDR3 loop: CASSQERLLFF. CDR3 nucleotide sequence: TGTGCCAGCAGCCAAGAACGGCTACTGTTTTTT.

The chain couples TRBV9 to TRBJ2-3; tentative D call: TRBD2 (6 bases). CDR3 length: 15 residues. Looked up from germline, CDR1 is SGDLS and CDR2 is YYNGEE. Trimming pared 4 bases from V and 2 bases from J, leaving 14 bases between. This chain's CDR3 is CASSTGGLNTDTQYF. The CDR3 DNA follows: TGTGCCAGCAGCACCGGGGGACTCAACACAGATACGCAGTATTTT.

This clone appeared once. The chain couples TRBV7-9 to TRBJ1-3; D not certain. The germline CDR1 and CDR2 sequences are SEHNR and FQNEAQ (reference sequence). V lost 5 bases and J 1 base, leaving 18 bases between the germline ends. This CDR3 is 17 amino acids long. CDR3 coding DNA: TGTGCCAGCAGCGGTTCGGATCTTCGGGGATCTGGAAACACCATATATTTT. Its protein is CASSGSDLRGSGNTIYF.

The V gene is TRBV5-4, the J gene TRBJ2-3, with TRBD2 as a possible D gene (7 bases). Germline V CDR1 and CDR2: SGHNT, YYREEE (reference sequence). This CDR3 comprises 18 residues. The V end was cut by 7 bases, the J end by 4 bases, with 28 bases between. CDR3 in amino acids: CASAPGGAALRASDTQYF. The CDR3 nucleotides read TGTGCCAGCGCCCCGGGGGGCGCCGCCCTAAGGGCATCAGATACGCAGTATTTT.